The clone carrying this T cell receptor beta chain has more than one count but fewer than ten. The isolated RNA, all of it, was reverse transcribed, so expressed TCRB transcripts were what got sequenced. Profiling relied on immunoSEQ multiplex PCR, and the TCRdb table lists in-frame clones only, not all of them. Among roughly 310,000 clones, roughly 9.6% were seen once, and the ten largest hold roughly 0.014%. This record belongs to a study of beta chain features in type 1 diabetes. This CDR3 region has 15 residues. The trim removed 0 bases at V and 5 bases at J, leaving 5 bases unmatched. Germline V gene sequence: CDR1 SEHNR, CDR2 FQNEAQ (reference sequence). Sorting produced populations that all topped 98% purity.

The receptor was isolated from a woman between 25 and 40 years old in good health. Sample: naive CD4+ T cells from blood. The J gene is TRBJ2-7, the V gene TRBV7-9; 9 bases agree with TRBD2. Here the CDR3 reads CASSLALSGRDEQYF. The CDR3 DNA sequence: TGTGCCAGCAGCTTAGCGCTTAGCGGGAGAGACGAGCAGTACTTC.